A selection of T cell receptor beta chains follows, all from one sample in a study of control samples from healthy donors and cancer patients. Only in-frame clones appear in the TCRdb table, and some are missing; sequencing was by immunoSEQ multiplex PCR. Among about 22,000 clones listed, 65% to 90% were seen once. Sequencing was performed on PBMCs. These receptors originate from a man aged 60 to 75 with head and neck cancer. Each CDR3 is given with its conserved first and last residue. D genes are given only for firm matches. Clone size is not always given. Where it is, it says once, few, many or a class for expanded clones.

J: TRBJ1-1; size: NA; D: NA; V: TRBV6-6; CDR3: CASSYDRHTEAFF; DNA: TGTGCCAGCAGTTACGACAGACACACTGAAGCTTTCTTT
J: TRBJ1-4; size: NA; D: NA; V: TRBV27; CDR3: CASSLSQGATNEKLFF; DNA: TGTGCCAGCAGTTTATCACAAGGAGCAACTAATGAAAAACTGTTTTTT
J: TRBJ1-2; size: NA; D: TRBD1; V: TRBV7-2; CDR3: CASSSHTGGLGGYTF; DNA: TGTGCCAGCAGCTCCCATACAGGGGGCTTGGGAGGCTACACCTTC
J: TRBJ2-5; size: NA; D: NA; V: TRBV11-3; CDR3: CASSSLNLPQETQYF; DNA: TGTGCCAGCAGCTCCCTGAATTTGCCCCAAGAGACCCAGTACTTC
J: TRBJ2-1; size: NA; D: TRBD2; V: TRBV7-9; CDR3: CASSLGGGSNEQFF; DNA: TGTGCCAGCAGCTTAGGGGGCGGGAGTAATGAGCAGTTCTTC
J: TRBJ1-3; size: NA; D: TRBD1; V: TRBV5-4; CDR3: CASSSRTGGAGKGNTIYF; DNA: TGTGCCAGCAGCTCCCGGACAGGGGGCGCCGGTAAGGGAAACACCATATATTTT
J: TRBJ2-5; size: NA; D: NA; V: TRBV3-1/TRBV3-2; CDR3: CASSRAKYGETQYF; DNA: TGTGCCAGCAGTAGAGCTAAATATGGGGAGACCCAGTACTTC
J: TRBJ1-6; size: few; D: TRBD1; V: TRBV10-3; CDR3: CAISESTGGNNSPLHF; DNA: TGTGCCATCAGTGAGTCGACAGGGGGTAATAATTCACCCCTCCACTTT
J: TRBJ1-5; size: few; D: NA; V: TRBV6-4; CDR3: CASSKTVYQPQHF; DNA: TGTGCCAGCAGTAAAACCGTATATCAGCCCCAGCATTTT
J: TRBJ2-7; size: NA; D: NA; V: TRBV4-1; CDR3: CASSQVRGAPYEQYF; DNA: TGCGCCAGCAGCCAAGTTAGGGGGGCCCCCTACGAGCAGTACTTC
J: TRBJ1-1; size: NA; D: NA; V: TRBV19; CDR3: CASSIEGYDTEAFF; DNA: TGTGCCAGTAGTATAGAAGGGTATGACACTGAAGCTTTCTTT
J: TRBJ1-5; size: NA; D: NA; V: TRBV28; CDR3: CASSLSGTGGRRKPQHF; DNA: TGTGCCAGCAGTTTATCGGGGACGGGGGGCAGGCGGAAGCCCCAGCATTTT
J: TRBJ2-1; size: few; D: TRBD1; V: TRBV3-1/TRBV3-2; CDR3: CASSQGATGGYNEQFF; DNA: TGTGCCAGCAGCCAAGGTGCGACAGGGGGCTACAATGAGCAGTTCTTC
J: TRBJ2-3; size: NA; D: NA; V: TRBV2; CDR3: CASSAPTATSTDTQYF; DNA: TGTGCCAGCAGTGCACCTACAGCTACTAGCACAGATACGCAGTATTTT
J: TRBJ1-1; size: once; D: NA; V: TRBV7-9; CDR3: CASSPPRDRNTEAFF; DNA: TGTGCCAGCAGCCCCCCTAGGGATCGGAACACTGAAGCTTTCTTT
J: TRBJ1-1; size: NA; D: NA; V: TRBV21-1; CDR3: CASSDRGLENTEAFF; DNA: TGTGCCAGCAGCGACCGGGGGTTGGAGAACACTGAAGCTTTCTTT
J: TRBJ2-7; size: NA; D: NA; V: TRBV7-8; CDR3: CASSFMWGGDEQYF; DNA: TGTGCCAGCAGCTTCATGTGGGGTGGGGACGAGCAGTACTTC
J: TRBJ2-7; size: few; D: TRBD2; V: TRBV2; CDR3: CASRTSGGYEQYF; DNA: TGTGCCAGCAGGACTAGCGGGGGCTACGAGCAGTACTTC
J: TRBJ2-5; size: NA; D: NA; V: TRBV9; CDR3: CASSPRDTQETQYF; DNA: TGTGCCAGCAGCCCCCGGGACACACAAGAGACCCAGTACTTC
J: TRBJ1-1; size: NA; D: NA; V: TRBV27; CDR3: CASSPPEGREAFF; DNA: TGTGCCAGCAGTCCCCCGGAGGGGAGGGAAGCTTTCTTT
J: TRBJ1-1; size: NA; D: TRBD1; V: TRBV11-2; CDR3: CASSPWTGGASEAFF; DNA: TGTGCCAGCAGCCCTTGGACAGGGGGCGCGTCTGAAGCTTTCTTT
J: TRBJ2-5; size: NA; D: NA; V: TRBV5-6; CDR3: CASSLAVTQYF; DNA: TGTGCCAGCAGCCTCGCGGTCACCCAGTACTTC
J: TRBJ2-2; size: few; D: NA; V: TRBV14; CDR3: CASSQDPLKGWTGELFF; DNA: TGTGCCAGCAGCCAAGATCCCCTTAAGGGGTGGACCGGGGAGCTGTTTTTT
J: TRBJ2-7; size: NA; D: NA; V: TRBV9; CDR3: CASSVEQGREQYF; DNA: TGTGCCAGCAGCGTAGAACAGGGGAGGGAGCAGTACTTC
J: TRBJ2-3; size: NA; D: NA; V: TRBV5-8; CDR3: CASSLEYNRATDTQYF; DNA: TGTGCCAGCAGCTTGGAATACAACAGGGCGACAGATACGCAGTATTTT
J: TRBJ2-7; size: once; D: NA; V: TRBV4-1; CDR3: CASSQMRGDYEQYF; DNA: TGCGCCAGCAGCCAAATGAGGGGGGACTACGAGCAGTACTTC
J: TRBJ1-1; size: NA; D: TRBD1; V: TRBV14; CDR3: CASSQDRDRGLLGTEAFF; DNA: TGTGCCAGCAGCCAAGATAGGGACAGGGGGCTTCTGGGCACTGAAGCTTTCTTT
J: TRBJ2-7; size: NA; D: TRBD1; V: TRBV7-2; CDR3: CASSGRGTGGYEQYF; DNA: TGTGCCAGCAGCGGCCGTGGGACAGGGGGTTACGAGCAGTACTTC
J: TRBJ2-1; size: NA; D: TRBD2; V: TRBV5-5; CDR3: CASQTSGRGGYNEQFF; DNA: TGTGCCAGCCAGACTAGCGGGAGAGGGGGATACAATGAGCAGTTCTTC
J: TRBJ1-1; size: NA; D: NA; V: TRBV3-1/TRBV3-2; CDR3: CASSQELGVENTEAFF; DNA: TGTGCCAGCAGCCAAGAATTGGGGGTGGAGAACACTGAAGCTTTCTTT
J: TRBJ2-7; size: NA; D: TRBD1; V: TRBV28; CDR3: CASSASRDSSYEQYF; DNA: TGTGCCAGCAGCGCGTCCCGGGACAGCTCCTACGAGCAGTACTTC
J: TRBJ1-1; size: NA; D: TRBD1; V: TRBV30; CDR3: CAWSPNLFPGQRNTEAFF; DNA: TGTGCCTGGAGTCCTAACTTGTTCCCGGGACAGAGGAACACTGAAGCTTTCTTT
J: TRBJ2-7; size: NA; D: NA; V: TRBV23-1; CDR3: CASSQPIGSGEQYF; DNA: TGCGCCAGCAGTCAACCAATCGGATCGGGCGAGCAGTACTTC
J: TRBJ2-5; size: NA; D: NA; V: TRBV6-1; CDR3: CASSELRQTMNF; DNA: TGTGCCAGCAGTGAACTCAGGCAGACTATGAACTTC
J: TRBJ2-1; size: NA; D: NA; V: TRBV2; CDR3: CASKGGDEQFF; DNA: TGTGCCAGCAAGGGGGGTGATGAGCAGTTCTTC